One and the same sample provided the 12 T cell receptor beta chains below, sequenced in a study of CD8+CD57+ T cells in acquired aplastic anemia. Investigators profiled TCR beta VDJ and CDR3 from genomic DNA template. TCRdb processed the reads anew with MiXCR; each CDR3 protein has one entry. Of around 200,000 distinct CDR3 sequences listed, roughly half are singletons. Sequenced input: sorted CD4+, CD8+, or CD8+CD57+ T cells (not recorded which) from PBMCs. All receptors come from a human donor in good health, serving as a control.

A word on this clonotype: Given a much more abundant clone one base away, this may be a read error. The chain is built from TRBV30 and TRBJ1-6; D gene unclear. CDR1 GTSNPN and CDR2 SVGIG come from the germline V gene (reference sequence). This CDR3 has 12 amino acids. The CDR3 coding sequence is TGTGCCTGGAAACAAGATAATTCACCCCTCCGCTTT. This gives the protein CAWKQDNSPLRF. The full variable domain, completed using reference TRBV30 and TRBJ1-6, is SQTIHQWPATLVQPVGSPLSLECTVEGTSNPNLYWYRQAAGRGLQLLFYSVGIGQISSEVPQNLSASRPQDRQFILSSKKLLLSDSGFYLCAWKQDNSPLRFGNGTRLTVT.

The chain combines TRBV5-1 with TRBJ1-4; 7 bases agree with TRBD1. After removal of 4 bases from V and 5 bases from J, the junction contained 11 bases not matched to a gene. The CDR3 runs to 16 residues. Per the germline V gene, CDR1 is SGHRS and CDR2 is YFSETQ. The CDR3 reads CASSDYLTGLNEKLFF. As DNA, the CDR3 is TGCGCCAGCAGCGACTACCTGACAGGGTTGAATGAAAAACTGTTTTTT.

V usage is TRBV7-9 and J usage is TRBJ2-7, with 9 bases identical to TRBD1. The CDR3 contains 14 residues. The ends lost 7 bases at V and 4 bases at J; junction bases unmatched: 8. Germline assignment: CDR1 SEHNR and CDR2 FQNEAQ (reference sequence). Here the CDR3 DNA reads TGTGCCAGCAACTCCGGGACAGGGACATACGAGCAGTACTTC. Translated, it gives CASNSGTGTYEQYF. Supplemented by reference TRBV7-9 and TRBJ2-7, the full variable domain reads DTGVSQNPRHKITKRGQNVTFRCDPISEHNRLYWYRQTLGQGPEFLTYFQNEAQLEKSRLLSDRFSAERPKGSFSTLEIQRTEQGDSAMYLCASNSGTGTYEQYFGPGTRLTVT.

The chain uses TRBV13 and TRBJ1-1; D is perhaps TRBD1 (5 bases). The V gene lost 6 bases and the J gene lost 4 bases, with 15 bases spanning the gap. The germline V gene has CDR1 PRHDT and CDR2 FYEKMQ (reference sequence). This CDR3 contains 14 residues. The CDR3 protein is CASSAGLGGTEAFF. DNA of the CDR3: TGTGCCAGCAGTGCAGGGCTTGGGGGCACTGAAGCTTTCTTT. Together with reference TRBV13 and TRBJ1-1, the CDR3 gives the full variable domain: AAGVIQSPRHLIKEKRETATLKCYPIPRHDTVYWYQQGPGQDPQFLISFYEKMQSDKGSIPDRFSAQQFSDYHSELNMSSLELGDSALYFCASSAGLGGTEAFFGQGTRLTVV.

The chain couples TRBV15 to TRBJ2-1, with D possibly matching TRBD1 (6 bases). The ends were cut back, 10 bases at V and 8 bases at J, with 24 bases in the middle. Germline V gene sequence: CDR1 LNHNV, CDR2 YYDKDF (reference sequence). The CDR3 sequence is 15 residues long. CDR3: CASRNRDKDLYEQFF. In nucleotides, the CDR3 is TGTGCCAGCAGGAACCGGGACAAGGACTTGTATGAGCAGTTCTTC.

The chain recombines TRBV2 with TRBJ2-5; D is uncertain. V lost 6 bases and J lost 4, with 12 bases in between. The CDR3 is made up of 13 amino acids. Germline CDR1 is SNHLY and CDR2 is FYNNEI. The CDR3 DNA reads TGTGCCAGCAGAAACCTAGTGGGAGAGACCCAGTACTTC. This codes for CASRNLVGETQYF.

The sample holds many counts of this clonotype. CDR3 in DNA: TGTGCCAGCAGCTTAGTACAGGGGGCGGGGGAGACCCAGTACTTC. This gives the protein CASSLVQGAGETQYF. The V call is TRBV7-6, the J call TRBJ2-5, with 9 bases identical to TRBD1. V trimming: 1 base; J trimming: 5 bases; junction bases outside the gene matches: 5. The CDR3 sequence is 15 residues long. The germline V gene has CDR1 SGHVS and CDR2 FNYEAQ.

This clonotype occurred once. In DNA, the CDR3 is TGTGCCAGCAGTGATGAGATGAACACTGAAGCTTTCTTT. Translation: CASSDEMNTEAFF. The rearrangement uses TRBV2 and TRBJ1-1, with D unclear. The CDR3 consists of 13 residues. The germline V gene encodes CDR1 SNHLY and CDR2 FYNNEI. The ends were cut back, 3 bases at V and 0 bases at J, with 5 bases in the middle.

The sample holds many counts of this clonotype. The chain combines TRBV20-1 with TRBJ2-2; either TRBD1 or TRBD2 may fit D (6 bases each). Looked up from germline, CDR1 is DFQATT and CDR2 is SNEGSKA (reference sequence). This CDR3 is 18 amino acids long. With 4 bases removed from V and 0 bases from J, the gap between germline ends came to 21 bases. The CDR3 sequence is CSAIPKNRGTPNTGELFF. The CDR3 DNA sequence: TGCAGTGCTATCCCCAAGAACCGCGGGACACCGAACACCGGGGAGCTGTTTTTT.

CDR3 DNA: TGTGCCAGCAGCCCTAGGGTGGAGGGTGAAAAACTGTTTTTT. It translates to CASSPRVEGEKLFF. The J gene is TRBJ1-4, the V gene TRBV9; no firm D call. The CDR3 contains 14 residues. Germline CDR1 reads SGDLS; CDR2 reads YYNGEE. Trimming left V 4 bases short and J 7 bases short, with 14 bases between.

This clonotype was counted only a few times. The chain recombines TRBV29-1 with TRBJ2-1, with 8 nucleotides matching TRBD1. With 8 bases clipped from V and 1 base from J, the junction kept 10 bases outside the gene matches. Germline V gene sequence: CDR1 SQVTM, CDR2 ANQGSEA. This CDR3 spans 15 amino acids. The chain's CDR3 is CSLHRGTGSYNEQFF. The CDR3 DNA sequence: TGCAGCCTCCACCGGGGGACAGGATCCTACAATGAGCAGTTCTTC.

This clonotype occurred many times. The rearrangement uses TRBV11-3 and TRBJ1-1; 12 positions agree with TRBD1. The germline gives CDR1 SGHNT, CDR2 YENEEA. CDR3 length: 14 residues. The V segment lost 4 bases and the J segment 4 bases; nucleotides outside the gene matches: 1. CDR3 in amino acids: CASSSGQGATEAFF. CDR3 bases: TGTGCCAGCAGCTCGGGACAGGGGGCCACTGAAGCTTTCTTT.